Listed below are T cell receptor beta chains from one sample, sequenced in a study of blood T cell repertoires in COVID-19. Sequencing was performed with immunoSEQ multiplex PCR; in TCRdb, only in-frame clones are kept and a portion is missing. The profile shows over 200,000 clones, 70% to 90% of them singletons. Sequencing input: PBMCs or T cells enriched from blood (not recorded which). These receptors were taken from a woman between 40 and 50 years old with acute COVID-19. Each CDR3 is given with its conserved first and last residue. D genes are given only for firm matches. Size values are once, few and many counts, or a class for expanded clones, and some rows have none.

TRBV7-8	TRBJ2-1	.	TRBD1	CASSPRDRGLDEQFF	TGTGCCAGCAGCCCGCGGGACAGGGGGCTGGATGAGCAGTTCTTC
TRBV5-4	TRBJ1-6	.	.	CASSQGSSYNSPLHF	TGTGCCAGCAGCCAGGGGAGCTCCTATAATTCACCCCTCCACTTT
TRBV18	TRBJ1-2	.	.	CASSPPSGSYGYTF	TGTGCCAGCTCACCACCGAGCGGCTCCTATGGCTACACCTTC
TRBV5-1	TRBJ2-7	once	TRBD1	CASSSGTVYEQYF	TGCGCCAGCAGCTCTGGGACAGTCTACGAGCAGTACTTC
TRBV6-5	TRBJ2-7	once	TRBD1	CASSYTGQSFEQYF	TGTGCCAGCAGTTACACGGGACAGAGCTTCGAGCAGTACTTC
TRBV5-8	TRBJ1-1	few	.	CASSPGQIFGAFF	TGTGCCAGCAGCCCTGGACAGATTTTCGGGGCTTTCTTT
TRBV18	TRBJ1-2	.	.	CASSPRRDLMALTF	TGTGCCAGCTCACCACGGAGGGACCTTATGGCTTTGACCTTC
TRBV13	TRBJ1-3	.	.	CASSLRGQANTIYF	TGTGCCAGCAGCTTAAGGGGCCAAGCAAACACCATATATTTT
TRBV5-5	TRBJ1-4	.	TRBD1	CASSLDGTGIEKLFF	TGTGCCAGCAGCTTGGATGGGACAGGGATTGAAAAACTGTTTTTT
TRBV5-6	TRBJ2-7	.	TRBD1	CASSFRQGSYEQYF	TGTGCCAGCAGCTTCAGACAGGGGTCCTACGAGCAGTACTTC
TRBV3-1/TRBV3-2	TRBJ1-3	few	.	CASSQAHQLRASGNTIYF	TGTGCCAGCAGCCAAGCGCACCAGTTGCGGGCCTCTGGAAACACCATATATTTT
TRBV3-1/TRBV3-2	TRBJ2-1	.	.	CASSQASNEQFF	TGTGCCAGCAGCCAAGCTTCCAATGAGCAGTTCTTC
TRBV3-1/TRBV3-2	TRBJ2-6	.	.	CASSDRSGANVLTF	TGTGCCAGCAGTGACAGGTCTGGGGCCAACGTCCTGACTTTC
TRBV7-2	TRBJ2-5	.	TRBD1	CASSPRTGVETQYF	TGTGCCAGCAGCCCTCGGACAGGGGTAGAGACCCAGTACTTC